This passage covers 13 T cell receptor beta chains from one sample sequenced in a study of blood T cell repertoires in COVID-19. Produced via immunoSEQ multiplex PCR; TCRdb's table is partial and in-frame only. The table has under 120,000 clones, approximately 69% seen once. Material for sequencing was peripheral blood. These receptors were taken from a man older than 75 with acute or convalescent COVID-19.

This clone was detected ten times or more. The rearrangement uses TRBV21-1 and TRBJ2-7; TRBD2, the table's D call, was not compared with the DNA. TRBV21-1 is a recognized pseudogene. The CDR3 runs 11 residues. The DNA for the CDR3 is TGTGCCAGCAGCAACGGGGTCGAGCAGTACTTC. Translation gives CASSNGVEQYF.

The chain links TRBV5-1 to TRBJ2-7; 9 bases match TRBD2. The V gene's germline CDR1 is SGHRS and CDR2 YFSETQ. The V segment lost 0 bases and the J segment 12 bases; nucleotides outside the gene matches: 1. The CDR3 is 11 amino acids. The CDR3 coding sequence is TGCGCCAGCAGCTTGGAGCGGGAGGTGTACTTC. It translates to CASSLEREVYF.

The J gene is TRBJ2-3, the V gene TRBV7-2; 7 nucleotides agree with TRBD2. Trimming removed 5 bases from V and 6 bases from J; junction bases left unmatched: 5. This CDR3 region has 13 residues. In germline, CDR1 is SGHTA, CDR2 FQGNSA. Written as DNA, the CDR3 is TGTGCCAGCAGCCCCTGGGGGGGGGATACGCAGTATTTT. Amino acid sequence: CASSPWGGDTQYF.

The chain employs TRBV4-1 and TRBJ1-5, with D unresolved. Germline CDR1 is MGHRA and CDR2 is YSYEKL. The CDR3 spans 13 residues. V was trimmed by 0 bases and J by 4 bases, leaving 4 bases between them. In DNA form, the CDR3 reads TGCGCCAGCAGCCAAGACCTTAATCAGCCCCAGCATTTT. It translates to CASSQDLNQPQHF.

This clone has more than one count but fewer than ten. The rearrangement links TRBV6-9 to TRBJ2-5; weak D call: TRBD1 (5 bases). With 5 bases removed from V and 4 bases from J, the gap between germline ends came to 14 bases. The CDR3 consists of 14 residues. The germline gives CDR1 MNHGY, CDR2 SVAAGI. In nucleotides, the CDR3 is TGTGCCAGCAGTAGGGGCTTGGATGGAGAGACCCAGTACTTC. Translated, it gives CASSRGLDGETQYF.

This clone was recorded at least ten times. The rearrangement joins TRBV30 to TRBJ2-3, with D perhaps matching TRBD2 (5 bases). The CDR3 totals 16 residues. Trimming removed 2 bases at V and 1 base at J, with 16 bases between. Germline loops: CDR1 GTSNPN, CDR2 SVGIG (reference sequence). The CDR3, as DNA: TGTGCCTGGAGTACAATGCCCAGCGGACGCACAGATACGCAGTATTTT. It specifies CAWSTMPSGRTDTQYF.

V and J are TRBV10-1 and TRBJ2-3; TRBD2 aligns across 10 bases. V was clipped by 2 bases and J by 6 bases; unmatched bases: 20. CDR3 length: 20 residues. Germline V CDR1 and CDR2: WNHNN, SYGVQD (reference sequence). The chain's CDR3 is CASSEEGLAGEIALGDTQYF. DNA of the CDR3: TGCGCCAGCAGTGAGGAAGGTCTAGCGGGAGAAATCGCCCTTGGTGATACGCAGTATTTT.

The J gene is TRBJ1-1, the V gene TRBV28; no reliable D call. Between the trimmed V and J ends, which lost 7 bases and 6 bases, there was a span of 15 bases. Germline V gene data show CDR1 as MDHEN and CDR2 as SYDVKM. The CDR3 extends over 13 amino acids. The DNA of the CDR3 is TGTGCCAGCACCCTTGCCCGGGGAGCTGAAGCTTTCTTT. This sequence encodes CASTLARGAEAFF.

This clone appeared a single time. This chain connects TRBV6-1 to TRBJ1-2; tentatively, D is TRBD1 (6 bases). V dropped 1 base and J dropped 6 bases, with 18 bases sitting between them. Germline lookup yields CDR1 MNHNS and CDR2 SASEGT. The CDR3 runs 16 residues. The CDR3 DNA is TGTGCCAGCAGTGAAGGGGGGCGCCCGTCCTTGGATGGCTACACCTTC. The encoded protein is CASSEGGRPSLDGYTF.

This clone is medium-sized within its sample. The chain links TRBV30 to TRBJ2-7, with D possibly TRBD2 on 5 matching bases. V was shortened by 1 base and J by 2 bases, with 12 bases between the two germline ends. Germline V gene data show CDR1 as GTSNPN and CDR2 as SVGIG (reference sequence). The CDR3 has 14 amino acids. The CDR3 sequence: CAWSGGSATYEQYF. For the CDR3, the DNA is TGTGCCTGGAGTGGCGGTAGCGCGACCTACGAGCAGTACTTC.

The chain couples TRBV12-5 to TRBJ2-5, with a weak D call TRBD2 (5 bases). The CDR3 has 12 residues. From germline, CDR1 is LGHNT and CDR2 FRNRAP. Trimming removed 4 bases from V and 6 bases from J, with 9 bases in between. CDR3 region: CASGSFGKTQYF. DNA of the CDR3: TGTGCTAGTGGTTCCTTCGGGAAGACCCAGTACTTC.

The chain links TRBV7-2 to TRBJ2-7, with D perhaps matching TRBD1 (5 bases). The germline gives CDR1 SGHTA, CDR2 FQGNSA. The CDR3 runs to 14 residues. V lost 2 bases and J 3 bases, leaving 11 bases between the germline ends. The DNA for the CDR3 is TGTGCCAGCAGCTTATACGACAGCAACTACGAGCAGTACTTC. Its protein is CASSLYDSNYEQYF.

The chain employs TRBV6-5 and TRBJ2-1; TRBD2 matches 7 bases. Trimming at V came to 6 bases and at J to 10 bases, leaving 3 bases not matched to a gene. The CDR3 spans 11 residues. Looked up from germline, CDR1 is MNHEY and CDR2 is SVGAGI. As DNA, the CDR3 is TGTGCCAGCAGACGGGACTACGAGCAGTTCTTC. It specifies CASRRDYEQFF.